Shown below are 29 T cell receptor beta chains from a single sample sequenced in a study of blood T cell repertoires in COVID-19. Assay used: immunoSEQ multiplex PCR; TCRdb lists only in-frame clones, some missing. This sample yields 250,000 to 400,000 clones, of which roughly 91% are seen a single time; 1% belongs to the top ten. The sequenced sample was peripheral blood. Receptors originate from a man over 45 with active or convalescent COVID-19.

The CDR3 bases are TGTGCCAGCAGTGATTGGGGGGCAGGGGGAGGATACGAGCAGTACTTC. Its protein product is CASSDWGAGGGYEQYF. The gene calls are TRBV25-1 and TRBJ2-7, with D maybe TRBD1 (7 bases). V shed 3 bases and J shed 4 bases, with 19 bases lying between them. Per germline, CDR1 MGHDK and CDR2 SYGVNS. There are 16 residues in the CDR3.

The chain combines TRBV30 with TRBJ2-7; unclear D gene. Germline V CDR1 and CDR2: GTSNPN, SVGIG (reference sequence). Trimming stripped 2 bases from V and 0 bases from J, with 11 bases between. The CDR3 loop spans 14 amino acids. CDR3 in amino acids: CAWSYASSSYEQYF. In DNA form, the CDR3 reads TGTGCCTGGAGTTACGCTTCCAGCTCCTACGAGCAGTACTTC. The whole variable domain, filled in from reference TRBV30 and TRBJ2-7, reads SQTIHQWPATLVQPVGSPLSLECTVEGTSNPNLYWYRQAAGRGLQLLFYSVGIGQISSEVPQNLSASRPQDRQFILSSKKLLLSDSGFYLCAWSYASSSYEQYFGPGTRLTVT.

The V gene is TRBV15, the J gene TRBJ2-1; 8 bases fit TRBD2. V lost 0 bases to trimming and J lost 1 base; unmatched junction nucleotides: 11. Germline V gene data show CDR1 as LNHNV and CDR2 as YYDKDF (reference sequence). CDR3 size: 19 residues. CDR3 nucleotide sequence: TGTGCCACCAGCAGAGAACCATTCGGGACGGGAGGGTCCTACAATGAGCAGTTCTTC. Encoded protein: CATSREPFGTGGSYNEQFF.

The J gene is TRBJ2-1, the V gene TRBV4-3; D perhaps matches TRBD2 (7 bases). This CDR3 is 18 amino acids long. Per germline, CDR1 LGHNA and CDR2 YSLEER. V was trimmed by 1 base and J by 4 bases, leaving 20 bases between them. CDR3 coding DNA: TGCGCCAGCAGCCAAGGCACGGGGAGGGGGGCGCGATACAATGAGCAGTTCTTC. Residues: CASSQGTGRGARYNEQFF.

V gene TRBV19 combines with J gene TRBJ1-2; 9 bases are a match to TRBD1. Germline lookup yields CDR1 LNHDA and CDR2 SQIVND (reference sequence). The trim removed 6 bases at V and 7 bases at J, leaving 6 bases unmatched. The CDR3 extends over 13 amino acids. CDR3 loop: CASRPGQGPGYTF. The CDR3 bases are TGTGCCAGTAGACCGGGACAGGGACCTGGCTACACCTTC.

The rearrangement joins TRBV19 to TRBJ2-7; maybe TRBD1 (6 bases). Deletions cut 4 bases from V and 6 bases from J, with 13 bases between. This CDR3 comprises 13 residues. Germline lookup yields CDR1 LNHDA and CDR2 SQIVND (reference sequence). CDR3: CASSKTGTGEQYF. DNA for the CDR3: TGTGCCAGTAGTAAAACAGGGACGGGCGAGCAGTACTTC.

The chain links TRBV28 to TRBJ1-4; maybe TRBD1 (6 bases). V lost 5 bases, J lost 7 bases, and 14 bases lay in between. CDR1 and CDR2 from the germline V gene are MDHEN and SYDVKM. There are 14 residues in the CDR3. The DNA for the CDR3 is TGTGCCAGCAGTCACAGGGTTGGTACTGAAAAACTGTTTTTT. Its protein is CASSHRVGTEKLFF.

This rearrangement joins TRBV6-9 to TRBJ2-5; 9 positions match TRBD1. CDR1 MNHGY and CDR2 SVAAGI come from the germline V gene. Unmatched junction bases numbered 7, after V lost 6 bases and J lost 2 bases. CDR3 length: 15 residues. CDR3 coding DNA: TGTGCCAGCAGCCTCCGGGACAGGGCACAAGAGACCCAGTACTTC. Amino acid sequence: CASSLRDRAQETQYF.

This chain uses TRBV6-1 with TRBJ2-7; possible D gene TRBD1, 6 bases. The CDR3 sequence is 14 residues long. Germline V gives CDR1 MNHNS, CDR2 SASEGT. V was pared by 2 bases and J by 4 bases, with 12 bases between. The CDR3 sequence: CASSEIGQKYEQYF. The CDR3 DNA reads as TGTGCCAGCAGTGAAATCGGACAGAAATACGAGCAGTACTTC.

The chain joins TRBV27 to TRBJ2-4; 7 bases match TRBD2. V lost 5 bases to trimming and J lost 8 bases; unmatched junction nucleotides: 18. The CDR3 sequence is 17 residues long. Germline CDR1 reads MNHEY; CDR2 reads SMNVEV (reference sequence). The CDR3 nucleotides are TGTGCCAGCAGTCCAAAAGCCGGGGGGACTTCAAGGCACATTCAGTACTTC. Translated: CASSPKAGGTSRHIQYF.

V usage is TRBV19 and J usage is TRBJ1-6, with D maybe TRBD1 (6 bases). CDR1 and CDR2 from the germline V gene are LNHDA and SQIVND (reference sequence). V lost 6 bases to trimming and J lost 7 bases, with 16 bases between them. The CDR3 contains 15 residues. The CDR3 sequence is CASSTSSQGNSPLHF. The CDR3 DNA sequence: TGTGCCAGTAGCACCTCATCCCAGGGGAATTCACCCCTCCACTTT.

This sequence joins TRBV5-8 and TRBJ1-6, with D possibly matching TRBD1 (5 bases). This CDR3 comprises 16 residues. Trimming removed 2 bases from V and 7 bases from J, with 16 bases in between. Germline assignment: CDR1 SGHTS and CDR2 YDEGEE. CDR3 in DNA: TGTGCCAGCAGCTTCTTAGGGGCCCTCACCAATTCACCCCTCCACTTT. Translating gives CASSFLGALTNSPLHF.

This clone is a singleton in its sample. The same CDR3 arises from other DNA sequences in this sample as well. The rearrangement joins TRBV28 to TRBJ2-1; 8 bases line up with TRBD1. Looked up from germline, CDR1 is MDHEN and CDR2 is SYDVKM. Trimming removed 5 bases from V and 2 bases from J; junction bases left unmatched: 2. There are 14 residues in the CDR3. CDR3 protein: CASSPGGTYNEQFF. The CDR3 bases are TGTGCCAGCAGTCCAGGGGGCACCTACAATGAGCAGTTCTTC. Using reference TRBV28 and TRBJ2-1 for the parts outside the CDR3, the full variable domain is DVKVTQSSRYLVKRTGEKVFLECVQDMDHENMFWYRQDPGLGLRLIYFSYDVKMKEKGDIPEGYSVSREKKERFSLILESASTNQTSMYLCASSPGGTYNEQFFGPGTRLTVL.

The gene calls are TRBV28 and TRBJ1-3, with D unresolved. This CDR3 spans 14 amino acids. Looked up from germline, CDR1 is MDHEN and CDR2 is SYDVKM. Trimming stripped 4 bases from V and 0 bases from J, with 7 bases between. CDR3 amino acids: CASSSGSSGNTIYF. CDR3 nucleotides: TGTGCCAGCAGTTCCGGGAGCTCTGGAAACACCATATATTTT.

This clone was seen a single time. V and J are TRBV14 and TRBJ2-7; D is perhaps TRBD1 (5 bases). The CDR3 has 13 residues. Trimming cost V 0 bases and J 6 bases, with 9 bases left between them. Germline CDR1 is SGHDN and CDR2 is FVKESK. The DNA for the CDR3 is TGTGCCAGCAGCCAAGACAGGGCCTCCGAGCAGTACTTC. It specifies CASSQDRASEQYF.

This chain connects TRBV2 to TRBJ1-1; TRBD1 is a possible D gene (5 bases). The CDR3 is made up of 14 amino acids. Trimming removed 2 bases at V and 3 bases at J, with 10 bases between. The germline gives CDR1 SNHLY, CDR2 FYNNEI. The CDR3 nucleotides are TGTGCCAGCAGTGAACCTGGGGGGTACACTGAAGCTTTCTTT. Translated: CASSEPGGYTEAFF.

This clone was recorded only once. This chain links TRBV30 with TRBJ1-3; D unclear. CDR1 and CDR2 from the germline V gene are GTSNPN and SVGIG (reference sequence). The CDR3 loop spans 14 amino acids. Trimming left V 0 bases short and J 0 bases short, with 6 bases between. The DNA for the CDR3 is TGTGCCTGGAGTGTATGGAGCTCTGGAAACACCATATATTTT. It codes for CAWSVWSSGNTIYF.

The sample holds a few counts of this clone. J is TRBJ2-3 and V is TRBV6-1; a possible D gene is TRBD2 (6 bases). Trimming removed 3 bases from V and 1 base from J, with 14 bases in between. The CDR3 extends over 16 amino acids. CDR1 MNHNS and CDR2 SASEGT come from the germline V gene. CDR3 protein: CASSDVQGGGTDTQYF. The CDR3 region has the DNA TGTGCCAGCAGTGACGTTCAGGGAGGTGGCACAGATACGCAGTATTTT.

DNA of the CDR3: TGCGCCAGCAGCCACGGACTGAGCCCCACCAATGAGCAGTTCTTC. Its protein is CASSHGLSPTNEQFF. The chain recombines TRBV4-3 with TRBJ2-1, with a weak D call TRBD2 (5 bases). Germline V gives CDR1 LGHNA, CDR2 YSLEER. The V and J ends lost 3 bases and 6 bases respectively, with 15 bases between them. This CDR3 contains 15 residues.

The chain couples TRBV18 to TRBJ1-1; D remains unclear. The germline V and J ends were trimmed by 5 bases and 6 bases, with 16 bases remaining between them. Germline assignment: CDR1 KGHSH and CDR2 LQKENI. The CDR3 runs to 14 residues. DNA of the CDR3: TGTGCCAGCTCAACGGTGCAGACTACCTCTGAAGCTTTCTTT. Residues: CASSTVQTTSEAFF.

The genes are TRBV18 and TRBJ2-3; 13 bases map to TRBD2. V lost 3 bases, J lost 1 base, and 4 bases stayed unmatched. From germline, CDR1 is KGHSH and CDR2 LQKENI. The CDR3 length is 17 residues. DNA for the CDR3: TGTGCCAGCTCACCCTGGACTAGCGGGGGCGGCACAGATACGCAGTATTTT. Translated: CASSPWTSGGGTDTQYF.

The chain carries TRBV18 and TRBJ2-7; a weak D match, TRBD2 (6 bases). Germline loops: CDR1 KGHSH, CDR2 LQKENI. Between the trimmed V and J ends, which lost 6 bases and 3 bases, there was a span of 15 bases. CDR3 size: 14 residues. The DNA of the CDR3 is TGTGCCAGCTCTCCCGGAGGGCCGAGCTACGAGCAGTACTTC. Its translation: CASSPGGPSYEQYF. Looking up the rest from reference TRBV18 and TRBJ2-7 gives the full variable domain: NAGVMQNPRHLVRRRGQEARLRCSPMKGHSHVYWYRQLPEEGLKFMVYLQKENIIDESGMPKERFSAEFPKEGPSILRIQQVVRGDSAAYFCASSPGGPSYEQYFGPGTRLTVT.

To note about this clone: One end of the junction varies from germline; a read error may be responsible. DNA of the CDR3: TGTGCCAGCAGCGAAGAGCGGGGGTGGAGCAATCAGCCCCAGCATTTT. Translated, it gives CASSEERGWSNQPQHF. The chain has TRBV2 and TRBJ1-5; D may be TRBD1 (5 bases). The V gene's germline CDR1 is SNHLY and CDR2 FYNNEI. The CDR3 runs to 16 residues. The complete variable domain, with remaining parts taken from reference TRBV2 and TRBJ1-5, reads EPEVTQTPSHQVTQMGQEVILRCVPISNHLYFYWYRQILGQKVEFLVSFYNNEISEKSEIFDDQFSVERPDGSNFTLKIRSTKLEDSAMYFCASSEERGWSNQPQHFGDGTRLSIL.

This CDR3 is CATGTGSLQRSQHF. Here the CDR3 DNA reads TGTGCCACTGGGACAGGCTCCCTTCAGAGGTCCCAGCATTTT. This sequence joins TRBV10-3 and TRBJ1-5; 8 bases map to TRBD1. CDR3 length equals 14 residues. Germline-derived CDR1 and CDR2 are ENHRY and SYGVKD. The V segment lost 10 bases and the J segment 11 bases; nucleotides outside the gene matches: 16.

This rearrangement joins TRBV28 to TRBJ1-2, with 8 bases matching TRBD1. Germline CDR1 is MDHEN and CDR2 is SYDVKM. There are 13 residues in the CDR3. J lost 4 bases, V lost 10 bases, and 8 bases had no gene match. The CDR3 DNA is TGTGCCACCCGGACAGGGAGGGGCTATGGCTACACCTTC. Its protein is CATRTGRGYGYTF.

This chain connects TRBV19 to TRBJ2-3; 12 bases agree with TRBD2. With V trimmed by 4 bases and J by 8 bases, 7 bases remained unmatched. CDR3 length equals 15 residues. CDR1 and CDR2 from the germline V gene are LNHDA and SQIVND (reference sequence). CDR3 loop: CASSRPSGGDGTQYF. The CDR3 coding sequence is TGTGCCAGTAGTAGGCCTAGCGGGGGGGACGGTACGCAGTATTTT.

The chain is built from TRBV19 and TRBJ2-7; a possible D gene is TRBD2 (6 bases). V lost 4 bases to trimming and J lost 7 bases, with 11 bases between them. The CDR3 spans 12 residues. Germline V gene data show CDR1 as LNHDA and CDR2 as SQIVND (reference sequence). CDR3 sequence: CASSSLGGEQYF. The DNA of the CDR3 is TGTGCCAGTAGTAGCCTAGGAGGGGAGCAGTACTTC.

V is TRBV5-5 and J is TRBJ2-5; TRBD1 aligns across 7 bases. CDR1 is SGHKS, CDR2 YYEKEE, per germline (reference sequence). Trimming at V came to 1 base and at J to 2 bases, leaving 5 bases not matched to a gene. The CDR3 spans 15 residues. CDR3 loop: CASSLMTGSQETQYF. CDR3 nucleotide sequence: TGTGCCAGCAGCTTGATGACAGGGAGTCAAGAGACCCAGTACTTC. The full variable domain, rest sourced from reference TRBV5-5 and TRBJ2-5, is DAGVTQSPTHLIKTRGQQVTLRCSPISGHKSVSWYQQVLGQGPQFIFQYYEKEERGRGNFPDRFSARQFPNYSSELNVNALLLGDSALYLCASSLMTGSQETQYFGPGTRLLVL.

The chain couples TRBV30 to TRBJ1-1, with unresolved D. The CDR3 has 13 residues. Germline values: CDR1 GTSNPN, CDR2 SVGIG (reference sequence). Trimming shortened V by 3 bases and J by 0 bases, and 8 bases separated the two germline ends. This chain's CDR3 is CAWRVQMNTEAFF. DNA of the CDR3: TGTGCCTGGAGGGTTCAGATGAACACTGAAGCTTTCTTT.